Sequencing of this TCR beta chain was carried out in a study of human T cells and chemical hapten exposure. TCRdb passed the RACE reads through MiXCR, listing each CDR3 protein once. The sample holds fewer than 130,000 distinct CDR3 sequences, 11% seen once. Time point reported: patch test 1, 2 weeks after DPC sensitization. Treatment noted: therapeutic diphenylcyclopropenone sensitization with weekly scalp DPC. The CDR3 contains 14 residues. V lost 10 bases and J lost 2; bases outside the gene matches: 8. Germline loops: CDR1 MNHEY, CDR2 SVGAGI. This clonotype was seen repeatedly, ten times or more. V and J are TRBV6-5 and TRBJ2-1; 7 nucleotides match TRBD1. This receptor was identified in a woman between 40 and 55 years old with alopecia areata. Some clones in this sample may be carry-over from other donors' samples. This sample comprised whole blood, obtained in connection with sensitization to the hapten diphenylcyclopropenone (DPC). CDR3 sequence (DNA): TGTGCCACCAGAACAGGGGTAGCCTACAATGAGCAGTTCTTC. It yields the protein CATRTGVAYNEQFF.